Below are 31 T cell receptor beta chains sequenced from a single sample in a study of cytomegalovirus exposure and HLA in healthy donors. PCR involved 60 Vbeta and 13 Jbeta primers. Clones were sequenced by immunoSEQ multiplex PCR, and TCRdb holds only the in-frame ones, with some missing. The record lists 40,000 to 60,000 clones, of which the ten most abundant hold roughly 6.1%. Sequencing was performed on PBMCs. The source of these receptors is a male donor in good health and CMV-seropositive.

V is TRBV5-4 and J is TRBJ1-5; 7 nucleotides agree with TRBD1. V lost 0 bases, J lost 0 bases, and 3 bases stayed unmatched. This CDR3 has 16 residues. Germline CDR1 SGHNT, CDR2 YYREEE (reference sequence). The CDR3 loop reads CASSLGAGGSNQPQHF. CDR3 bases: TGTGCCAGCAGCTTGGGGGCAGGGGGTAGCAATCAGCCCCAGCATTTT.

This CDR3 is CASSPSGESYEQYF. The CDR3 bases are TGTGCCAGCAGCCCCTCGGGGGAATCCTACGAGCAGTACTTC. The chain joins TRBV6-5 to TRBJ2-7; D might be TRBD2 (6 bases). This CDR3 contains 14 residues. Germline CDR1 reads MNHEY; CDR2 reads SVGAGI. V was pared by 6 bases and J by 1 base, with 13 bases between.

Remarks on this clone: Within the sample, other DNA sequences also encode this same CDR3. The chain combines TRBV30 with TRBJ1-1; D gene unclear. Between the trimmed V and J ends, which lost 3 bases and 11 bases, there was a span of 13 bases. CDR1 is GTSNPN, CDR2 SVGIG, per germline (reference sequence). The CDR3 consists of 11 residues. CDR3 residues: CAWRTGIEAFF. CDR3 in DNA: TGTGCCTGGAGAACGGGGATTGAGGCTTTCTTT. Complete variable domain (other parts from reference TRBV30 and TRBJ1-1): SQTIHQWPATLVQPVGSPLSLECTVEGTSNPNLYWYRQAAGRGLQLLFYSVGIGQISSEVPQNLSASRPQDRQFILSSKKLLLSDSGFYLCAWRTGIEAFFGQGTRLTVV.

This sequence joins TRBV7-9 and TRBJ2-7, with 8 positions matching TRBD2. J lost 6 bases, V lost 5 bases, and 18 bases had no gene match. CDR1 SEHNR and CDR2 FQNEAQ come from the germline V gene (reference sequence). This CDR3 spans 17 amino acids. CDR3 nucleotides: TGTGCCAGCAGCATCGGCGGGGGGTCACCGGGTAATCTCGAGCAGTACTTC. Its protein is CASSIGGGSPGNLEQYF.

The chain uses TRBV11-2 and TRBJ2-5; TRBD1 aligns across 12 bases. The germline gives CDR1 SGHAT, CDR2 FQNNGV. V was clipped by 4 bases and J by 11 bases; unmatched bases: 11. This CDR3 has 15 amino acids. The CDR3 loop is CASSSGTGGGWEQYF. DNA for the CDR3: TGTGCCAGCAGCTCAGGGACAGGGGGCGGGTGGGAGCAGTACTTC.

The rearrangement links TRBV7-6 to TRBJ2-5; 9 nucleotides align to TRBD1. The CDR3 length is 16 residues. J was trimmed by 1 base and V by 5 bases; bases with no gene match: 8. From germline, CDR1 is SGHVS and CDR2 FNYEAQ. The CDR3 protein is CASSRGQGRAQETQYF. DNA of the CDR3: TGTGCCAGCAGCCGAGGACAGGGGAGGGCCCAAGAGACCCAGTACTTC.

CDR3 region: CASHYRAHTDTQYF. The CDR3 DNA sequence: TGTGCCAGCCATTACAGGGCACACACAGATACGCAGTATTTT. V is TRBV27 and J is TRBJ2-3, with a weak D call TRBD1 (6 bases). Trimming removed 8 bases at V and 2 bases at J, with 14 bases between. The V gene's germline CDR1 is MNHEY and CDR2 SMNVEV (reference sequence). The CDR3 has 14 residues.

This chain connects TRBV4-3 to TRBJ1-2, with D perhaps matching TRBD1 (5 bases). Germline lookup yields CDR1 LGHNA and CDR2 YSLEER. Trimming cost V 0 bases and J 5 bases, with 13 bases left between them. This CDR3 has 15 residues. The CDR3, as DNA: TGCGCCAGCAGCCAAGAGGAACAGGAAGGTTATGGCTACACCTTC. The encoded protein is CASSQEEQEGYGYTF.

This rearrangement joins TRBV10-3 to TRBJ1-3; D may be TRBD1 (5 bases). Germline CDR1 is ENHRY and CDR2 is SYGVKD. Between the trimmed V and J ends, which lost 6 bases and 1 base, there was a span of 10 bases. This CDR3 spans 14 amino acids. DNA of the CDR3: TGTGCCATCAGGGACCAGGGATCTGGAAACACCATATATTTT. This translates into CAIRDQGSGNTIYF.

This rearrangement joins TRBV12-5 to TRBJ1-5, with 8 bases that match TRBD1. The germline V gene encodes CDR1 LGHNT and CDR2 FRNRAP. With V trimmed by 6 bases and J by 0 bases, 4 bases remained unmatched. This CDR3 spans 15 amino acids. CDR3: CASGRTGSSNQPQHF. The CDR3 DNA sequence: TGTGCTAGTGGACGGACAGGGAGTAGCAATCAGCCCCAGCATTTT.

The chain is built from TRBV2 and TRBJ2-5, with D possibly TRBD1 on 6 matching bases. The DNA end lines up better with TRBJ2-7; the J call may be wrong. Germline CDR1 SNHLY, CDR2 FYNNEI. There are 15 residues in the CDR3. The CDR3: CASSEGQGHNYEQYF. The CDR3, as DNA: TGTGCCAGCAGTGAAGGGCAGGGGCACAACTACGAGCAGTACTTC.

The gene calls are TRBV2 and TRBJ1-6; the D gene is possibly TRBD1 (5 bases). Germline loops: CDR1 SNHLY, CDR2 FYNNEI. The CDR3 is 15 amino acids. Trimming pared 7 bases from V and 6 bases from J, leaving 16 bases between. CDR3 bases: TGTGCCAGCAAGCAAGGCCCGCAGGGTAATTCACCCCTCCACTTT. Protein product: CASKQGPQGNSPLHF.

CDR3 in amino acids: CAGRGAPNYGYTF. The DNA for the CDR3 is TGCGCCGGGCGGGGGGCGCCGAACTATGGCTACACCTTC. The chain links TRBV4-1 to TRBJ1-2; D may be TRBD1 (6 bases). The ends were cut back, 11 bases at V and 2 bases at J, with 15 bases in the middle. The CDR3 sequence is 13 residues long. Germline CDR1 reads MGHRA; CDR2 reads YSYEKL.

The chain has TRBV7-6 and TRBJ2-5, with D perhaps TRBD2 (5 bases). V gave up 5 bases and J gave up 5 bases, with 12 bases separating them. The CDR3 is 13 residues long. CDR1 is SGHVS and CDR2 is FNYEAQ in the germline V gene. CDR3 loop: CASSPGEWETQYF. The CDR3 DNA reads as TGTGCCAGCAGCCCTGGGGAGTGGGAGACCCAGTACTTC.

The J gene is TRBJ1-5, the V gene TRBV27; no clear D. Trimming cost V 2 bases and J 0 bases, with 17 bases left between them. Germline CDR1 reads MNHEY; CDR2 reads SMNVEV (reference sequence). This CDR3 is built from 18 residues. The CDR3 protein is CASSLLTELSYSNQPQHF. The CDR3 nucleotides read TGTGCCAGCAGTTTACTAACAGAGCTAAGTTATAGCAATCAGCCCCAGCATTTT.

The rearrangement uses TRBV28 and TRBJ1-6; no clear D. Germline V lookup: CDR1 MDHEN, CDR2 SYDVKM. Trimming pared 6 bases from V and 9 bases from J, leaving 18 bases between. The CDR3 consists of 15 residues. CDR3 residues: CASSPRALASSPLHF. The CDR3 DNA sequence: TGTGCCAGCAGCCCAAGGGCCCTAGCCAGTTCACCCCTCCACTTT.

The chain couples TRBV28 to TRBJ1-2, with D unclear. Germline V gives CDR1 MDHEN, CDR2 SYDVKM. With 6 bases removed from V and 7 bases from J, the gap between germline ends came to 9 bases. The CDR3 covers 11 residues. CDR3 loop: CASSSPFGYTF. The CDR3 nucleotides read TGTGCCAGCAGCTCTCCCTTTGGCTACACCTTC.

Written as DNA, the CDR3 is TGTGCCAGTAGTATACGGCCCAGCGGGGGCCACAATGAGCAGTTCTTC. As protein: CASSIRPSGGHNEQFF. This rearrangement joins TRBV19 to TRBJ2-1; 8 positions match TRBD2. This CDR3 contains 16 residues. The V and J ends lost 2 bases and 5 bases, in that order; junction bases with no gene match: 8. Germline CDR1 LNHDA, CDR2 SQIVND (reference sequence). Complete variable domain (other parts from reference TRBV19 and TRBJ2-1): DGGITQSPKYLFRKEGQNVTLSCEQNLNHDAMYWYRQDPGQGLRLIYYSQIVNDFQKGDIAEGYSVSREKKESFPLTVTSAQKNPTAFYLCASSIRPSGGHNEQFFGPGTRLTVL.

The gene calls are TRBV10-3 and TRBJ1-4; weak D call: TRBD1 (5 bases). Between the trimmed V and J ends, which lost 1 base and 3 bases, there was a span of 6 bases. Germline V gene lookup returns CDR1 ENHRY and CDR2 SYGVKD. The CDR3 contains 14 residues. CDR3 loop: CAISEWGANEKLFF. The CDR3 DNA follows: TGTGCCATCAGTGAGTGGGGGGCTAATGAAAAACTGTTTTTT.

The chain has TRBV5-6 and TRBJ2-2, with unresolved D. V was pared by 4 bases and J by 2 bases, with 9 bases between. Germline V gene sequence: CDR1 SGHDT, CDR2 YYEEEE. CDR3 length equals 14 residues. The CDR3: CASSHVVNTGELFF. The DNA for the CDR3 is TGTGCCAGCAGCCATGTAGTTAACACCGGGGAGCTGTTTTTT.

CDR3 nucleotides: TGTGCCAGCTCACCTAACAGGGGGCAAGGAAACACCATATATTTT. This codes for CASSPNRGQGNTIYF. The chain joins TRBV18 to TRBJ1-3; TRBD1 matches 9 bases. The CDR3 contains 15 residues. The germline CDR1 and CDR2 sequences are KGHSH and LQKENI. J was trimmed by 4 bases and V by 3 bases; bases with no gene match: 4. Drawing the rest from reference TRBV18 and TRBJ1-3, the complete variable domain is NAGVMQNPRHLVRRRGQEARLRCSPMKGHSHVYWYRQLPEEGLKFMVYLQKENIIDESGMPKERFSAEFPKEGPSILRIQQVVRGDSAAYFCASSPNRGQGNTIYFGEGSWLTVV.

This chain joins TRBV5-6 and TRBJ2-7; maybe TRBD1 (5 bases). Per germline, CDR1 SGHDT and CDR2 YYEEEE. The CDR3 is made up of 15 amino acids. V was cut by 0 bases and J by 6 bases, with 16 bases left in between. The CDR3 DNA reads as TGTGCCAGCAGCTTGGCTTTAGGGGCCGGCAGCGAGCAGTACTTC. Translating gives CASSLALGAGSEQYF.

V is TRBV4-3 and J is TRBJ2-7; 9 nucleotides line up with TRBD2. This CDR3 region has 15 residues. Trimming at V came to 4 bases and at J to 4 bases, leaving 8 bases not matched to a gene. CDR1 and CDR2 (germline): LGHNA, YSLEER. In DNA, the CDR3 is TGCGCCAGCAGCCCTTCAGCGGGGGGTCTTTACGAGCAGTACTTC. This translates into CASSPSAGGLYEQYF.

This chain uses TRBV6-5 with TRBJ2-7, with 8 positions matching TRBD1. CDR3 length equals 13 residues. CDR1 and CDR2 from the germline V gene are MNHEY and SVGAGI. V shed 1 base, J shed 7 bases, and the junction held 3 bases outside the gene matches. CDR3 amino acids: CASSYYRGMEQYF. For the CDR3, the DNA is TGTGCCAGCAGTTACTACAGGGGGATGGAGCAGTACTTC.

The gene calls are TRBV5-3 and TRBJ2-1, with 9 bases matching TRBD1. TRBV5-3 is placed among ORFs of uncertain function. V dropped 2 bases and J dropped 6; count of bases not matched to a gene: 18. The CDR3 is made up of 19 amino acids. DNA for the CDR3: TGTGCCAGAAGCTTTAGCTGGACAGGGGAGTTGGTTCGGCTCAATGAGCAGTTCTTC. This encodes CARSFSWTGELVRLNEQFF.

The chain is built from TRBV6-1 and TRBJ2-7; the D gene is possibly TRBD2 (5 bases). The V and J ends lost 3 bases and 1 base respectively, with 10 bases between them. Germline lookup yields CDR1 MNHNS and CDR2 SASEGT. The CDR3 totals 14 residues. The CDR3 loop reads CASSDEGRSYEQYF. CDR3 nucleotides: TGTGCCAGCAGTGACGAGGGAAGGTCCTACGAGCAGTACTTC.

The chain links TRBV30 to TRBJ2-2; D is unclear. The germline CDR1 and CDR2 sequences are GTSNPN and SVGIG (reference sequence). The CDR3 loop spans 13 amino acids. V lost 4 bases and J 1 base, leaving 7 bases between the germline ends. CDR3 coding DNA: TGTGCCTGGAACCGACAGAACACCGGGGAGCTGTTTTTT. This sequence encodes CAWNRQNTGELFF.

The rearrangement links TRBV30 to TRBJ2-7, with unresolved D. Trimming removed 2 bases at V and 3 bases at J, with 5 bases between. Germline V gives CDR1 GTSNPN, CDR2 SVGIG (reference sequence). CDR3 length equals 11 residues. CDR3 nucleotides: TGTGCCTGGAGTCGAGGCTACGAGCAGTACTTC. Translated, it gives CAWSRGYEQYF.

V and J are TRBV11-2 and TRBJ1-3, with no clear D. Germline V gene sequence: CDR1 SGHAT, CDR2 FQNNGV. This CDR3 comprises 15 residues. Trimming took 0 bases from V and 0 from J, leaving 6 bases between them. CDR3 sequence: CASSLDFSSGNTIYF. CDR3 DNA: TGTGCCAGCAGCTTAGACTTCAGCTCTGGAAACACCATATATTTT.

The rearrangement links TRBV19 to TRBJ1-2; D call uncertain. The germline V and J ends were trimmed by 7 bases and 4 bases, with 10 bases remaining between them. CDR1 and CDR2 from the germline V gene are LNHDA and SQIVND (reference sequence). This CDR3 contains 12 residues. The chain's CDR3 is CASTADFYGYTF. In nucleotides, the CDR3 is TGTGCCAGTACGGCCGACTTCTATGGCTACACCTTC.

The V and J genes are TRBV5-6 and TRBJ2-7; D is uncertain. There are 13 residues in the CDR3. Germline V lookup: CDR1 SGHDT, CDR2 YYEEEE. Trimming removed 0 bases at V and 4 bases at J, with 8 bases between. CDR3 in DNA: TGTGCCAGCAGCTTGGTTGTCGGGTACGAGCAGTACTTC. Amino acids: CASSLVVGYEQYF.